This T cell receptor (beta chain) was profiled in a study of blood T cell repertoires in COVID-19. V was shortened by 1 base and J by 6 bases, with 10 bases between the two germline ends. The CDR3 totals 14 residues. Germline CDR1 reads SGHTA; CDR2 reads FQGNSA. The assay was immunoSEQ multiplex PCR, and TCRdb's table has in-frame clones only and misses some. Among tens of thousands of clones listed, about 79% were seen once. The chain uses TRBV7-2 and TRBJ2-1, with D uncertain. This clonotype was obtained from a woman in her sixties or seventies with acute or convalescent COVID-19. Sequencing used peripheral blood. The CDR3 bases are TGTGCCAGCAGCTTAGGTTCCCCAGGCAATGAGCAGTTCTTC. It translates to CASSLGSPGNEQFF.